This entry features one TCR beta chain sequence. What it binds is not known. This CDR3 has 16 amino acids. Trimming stripped 1 base from V and 0 bases from J, with 10 bases between. Germline V gene sequence: CDR1 SGHVS, CDR2 FQNEAQ. The sample is drawn from a study of cytomegalovirus exposure and HLA in healthy donors. It was with 60 Vbeta and 13 Jbeta primers that the PCR ran. Data came from immunoSEQ multiplex PCR; TCRdb stores just in-frame clones and leaves some out. The sample consists of about 84,000 clones, roughly 64% of them appearing once. General study points: TRBV6-2, TRBV6-3 and some other V segments were unresolvable in 87-base-pair reads. Fewer N-insertions than the roughly 600-donor mean were reportedly shown by an Asian-associated ancestry cluster in a later analysis. According to reports, the classifier identified cytomegalovirus status with high specificity and sensitivity.

It was healthy bone marrow donors who served as donors. The sample was PBMCs. This chain joins TRBV7-8 and TRBJ2-1, with no clear D. The source of this sequence is a woman between 35 and 50 years old in good health and CMV-seropositive. CDR3 in amino acids: CASSLVRLISYNEQFF. The DNA for the CDR3 is TGTGCCAGCAGCTTAGTCAGACTGATCTCCTACAATGAGCAGTTCTTC.